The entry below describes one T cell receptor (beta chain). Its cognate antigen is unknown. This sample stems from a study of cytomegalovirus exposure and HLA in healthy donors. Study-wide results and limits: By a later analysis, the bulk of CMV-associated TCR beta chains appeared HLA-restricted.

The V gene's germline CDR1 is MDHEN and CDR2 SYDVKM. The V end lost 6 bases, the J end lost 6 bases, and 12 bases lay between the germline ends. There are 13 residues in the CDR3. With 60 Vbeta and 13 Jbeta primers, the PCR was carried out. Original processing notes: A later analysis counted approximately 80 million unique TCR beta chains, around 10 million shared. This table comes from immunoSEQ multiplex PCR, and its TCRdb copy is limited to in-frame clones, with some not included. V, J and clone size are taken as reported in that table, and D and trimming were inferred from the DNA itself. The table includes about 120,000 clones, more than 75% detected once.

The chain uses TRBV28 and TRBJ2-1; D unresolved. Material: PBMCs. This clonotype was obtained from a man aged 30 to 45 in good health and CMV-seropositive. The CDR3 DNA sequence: TGTGCCAGCAGCGCCCCTAGTCTCAATGAGCAGTTCTTC. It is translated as CASSAPSLNEQFF.